The sequence of this TCR beta chain was determined in a study of cytomegalovirus exposure and HLA in healthy donors. Study-wide findings and caveats: The study listed 150 to 200 cytomegalovirus-associated TCR beta chains. Confirmation was obtained in vitro that a few CMV-associated chains are specific for CMV antigens. Many donors carried some public TCRs, although rarity characterized most TCR sequences.

Notes on this clone: Antigen: not known.

Donors were drawn from the approximately 120-subject validation cohort, separate from the roughly 610-subject first cohort. Measured with immunoSEQ multiplex PCR; TCRdb has only the in-frame clones, and not every one. The repertoire holds 55,000 to 80,000 clones, with about 95% as singletons. The clonotype was recovered from a man in his late teens or twenties in good health and CMV-seronegative. Sequencing was done on a sample of PBMCs.

The CDR3 coding sequence is TGCGCCAGCAGCCAGAGGGAAAGGAGGGATCACAATGAGCAGTTCTTC. Translated: CASSQRERRDHNEQFF. This rearrangement joins TRBV4-3 to TRBJ2-1, with D possibly being TRBD2 (6 bases). Trimming took 3 bases from V and 5 from J, leaving 17 bases between them. Looked up from germline, CDR1 is LGHNA and CDR2 is YSLEER. The CDR3 length is 16 residues.